Shown below are 28 T cell receptor beta chains from a single sample sequenced in a study of OX40 agonist ivuxolimab in advanced cancers. Assay used: immunoSEQ multiplex PCR; TCRdb lists only in-frame clones, some missing. In the table there are 70,000 to 85,000 clones, less than 90% of which are singletons. Sequencing used CD4+ or CD8+ T cells sorted from blood, obtained in a trial of the OX40 agonist ivuxolimab. The source is an adult with an advanced solid tumor such as melanoma, head and neck, liver or kidney cancer.

This chain joins TRBV5-4 and TRBJ2-1, with TRBD2 matching over 7 bases. Germline CDR1 reads SGHNT; CDR2 reads YYREEE (reference sequence). The CDR3 spans 15 residues. V lost 4 bases, J lost 5 bases, and 9 bases stayed unmatched. This CDR3 is CASSLGGVSNNEQFF. DNA of the CDR3: TGTGCCAGCAGCCTGGGAGGGGTTTCTAACAATGAGCAGTTCTTC.

The chain uses TRBV21-1 and TRBJ2-1; the table's D call, TRBD1, was not checked against the DNA. TRBV21-1 is reported as a pseudogene. The CDR3 loop spans 20 amino acids. The CDR3 is CASSKDTGGFLGGLYNEQFF. CDR3 in DNA: TGTGCCAGCAGCAAAGATACAGGGGGCTTCCTCGGGGGCCTTTACAATGAGCAGTTCTTC.

V is TRBV5-1 and J is TRBJ2-6; 10 nucleotides align to TRBD1. V trimming: 1 base; J trimming: 4 bases; junction bases outside the gene matches: 8. Germline CDR1 SGHRS, CDR2 YFSETQ. The length of the CDR3 is 18 residues. The CDR3 sequence: CASSLRIGTGAGANVLTF. The DNA of the CDR3 is TGCGCCAGCAGCTTGCGTATCGGGACAGGGGCCGGGGCCAACGTCCTGACTTTC.

This clone was detected only once. This chain uses TRBV19 with TRBJ2-7; D possibly corresponds to TRBD2 (5 bases). This CDR3 contains 13 residues. V lost 3 bases and J lost 6, with 12 bases in between. Germline CDR1 is LNHDA and CDR2 is SQIVND (reference sequence). The CDR3 here is CASSIGDTSEQYF. DNA of the CDR3: TGTGCCAGTAGTATCGGAGACACTAGCGAGCAGTACTTC.

This clone was counted once. The chain carries TRBV5-8 and TRBJ1-2; D uncertain. The germline V gene has CDR1 SGHTS and CDR2 YDEGEE. This CDR3 comprises 13 residues. V was cut by 2 bases and J by 5 bases, with 10 bases left in between. The CDR3 DNA reads as TGTGCCAGCAGCTTAGCCGGGCGATATGGCTACACCTTC. Translation gives CASSLAGRYGYTF.

The chain uses TRBV5-4 and TRBJ1-2; no clear D. Trimming stripped 0 bases from V and 7 bases from J, with 10 bases between. CDR3 size: 13 residues. Germline CDR1 SGHNT, CDR2 YYREEE (reference sequence). CDR3 amino acids: CASSLGWGVGYTF. Here the CDR3 DNA reads TGTGCCAGCAGCTTGGGATGGGGAGTTGGCTACACCTTC.

The gene calls are TRBV5-6 and TRBJ1-3; TRBD1 agrees at 7 bases. The length of the CDR3 is 15 residues. V lost 0 bases to trimming and J lost 5 bases; unmatched junction nucleotides: 5. Per germline, CDR1 SGHDT and CDR2 YYEEEE. The CDR3 DNA reads as TGTGCCAGCAGCTTGGGTGGGACAGCGAGAAACACCATATATTTT. The encoded protein is CASSLGGTARNTIYF.

J is TRBJ2-1 and V is TRBV7-3; 7 bases fit TRBD1. Germline CDR1 and CDR2: SGHTA and FQGTGA. The V segment lost 4 bases and the J segment 9 bases; nucleotides outside the gene matches: 3. The CDR3 covers 12 residues. In DNA, the CDR3 is TGTGCCAGCAGCTCACAGGGGAGTGAGCAGTTCTTC. Its translation is CASSSQGSEQFF.

The J gene is TRBJ1-1, the V gene TRBV4-3; a possible D gene is TRBD1 (5 bases). Germline assignment: CDR1 LGHNA and CDR2 YSLEER. The V gene lost 4 bases and the J gene lost 0 bases, with 9 bases spanning the gap. This CDR3 comprises 14 residues. As DNA, the CDR3 is TGCGCCAGCAGCCCGCGGGGGTTGAACACTGAAGCTTTCTTT. As protein: CASSPRGLNTEAFF.

The chain carries TRBV7-3 and TRBJ2-1; 11 bases line up with TRBD2. V lost 5 bases to trimming and J lost 6 bases; unmatched junction nucleotides: 9. Germline CDR1 SGHTA, CDR2 FQGTGA. This CDR3 has 16 residues. The chain's CDR3 is CASSPFSGGARNEQFF. CDR3 DNA sequence: TGTGCCAGCAGCCCCTTTAGCGGGGGGGCACGCAATGAGCAGTTCTTC.

The V gene is TRBV18, the J gene TRBJ1-1; TRBD1 aligns across 10 bases. The CDR3 extends over 16 amino acids. Unmatched junction bases numbered 7, after V lost 5 bases and J lost 1 base. Germline CDR1 is KGHSH and CDR2 is LQKENI. CDR3 residues: CASSTRQGAGNTEAFF. The CDR3 DNA follows: TGTGCCAGCTCAACCCGACAGGGGGCCGGGAACACTGAAGCTTTCTTT.

The chain links TRBV28 to TRBJ2-7; possible D gene TRBD2, 7 bases. The ends were cut back, 2 bases at V and 4 bases at J, with 15 bases in the middle. Germline CDR1 is MDHEN and CDR2 is SYDVKM. CDR3 length equals 15 residues. The CDR3 loop reads CASSLGLGGGYEQYF. CDR3 DNA: TGTGCCAGCAGTTTAGGGTTAGGGGGAGGGTACGAGCAGTACTTC. Filled out from reference TRBV28 and TRBJ2-7, the complete variable domain reads DVKVTQSSRYLVKRTGEKVFLECVQDMDHENMFWYRQDPGLGLRLIYFSYDVKMKEKGDIPEGYSVSREKKERFSLILESASTNQTSMYLCASSLGLGGGYEQYFGPGTRLTVT.

The rearrangement uses TRBV7-2 and TRBJ2-3; D possibly corresponds to TRBD1 (6 bases). V lost 5 bases, J lost 5 bases, and 17 bases lay in between. CDR1 and CDR2 (germline): SGHTA, FQGNSA. The CDR3 spans 15 residues. The DNA for the CDR3 is TGTGCCAGCAGCATCCTGCGTCGGGGACAAGATACGCAGTATTTT. It codes for CASSILRRGQDTQYF.

The chain carries TRBV28 and TRBJ1-5; 7 bases agree with TRBD1. The germline CDR1 and CDR2 sequences are MDHEN and SYDVKM. The length of the CDR3 is 16 residues. V shed 5 bases, J shed 0 bases, and the junction held 7 bases outside the gene matches. CDR3 DNA sequence: TGTGCCAGCAGTCCAAGGGGGCAATATAGCAATCAGCCCCAGCATTTT. Residues: CASSPRGQYSNQPQHF. The full variable domain, rest sourced from reference TRBV28 and TRBJ1-5, is DVKVTQSSRYLVKRTGEKVFLECVQDMDHENMFWYRQDPGLGLRLIYFSYDVKMKEKGDIPEGYSVSREKKERFSLILESASTNQTSMYLCASSPRGQYSNQPQHFGDGTRLSIL.

The chain combines TRBV4-1 with TRBJ2-3; D may be TRBD2 (6 bases). The CDR3 extends over 16 amino acids. The V end was cut by 4 bases, the J end by 2 bases, with 16 bases between. The germline V gene has CDR1 MGHRA and CDR2 YSYEKL. The CDR3 loop reads CASSLAGTVTTDTQYF. In nucleotides, the CDR3 is TGCGCCAGCAGCCTTGCGGGGACCGTTACCACAGATACGCAGTATTTT.

CDR3 loop: CASSQAPYRGVNYGYTF. The CDR3 nucleotides read TGCGCCAGCAGCCAAGCCCCCTACAGGGGGGTAAACTATGGCTACACCTTC. The chain joins TRBV4-3 to TRBJ1-2; TRBD1 aligns across 8 bases. Per the germline V gene, CDR1 is LGHNA and CDR2 is YSLEER. Trimming removed 1 base from V and 2 bases from J; junction bases left unmatched: 9. The CDR3 is 17 residues long.

The V and J genes are TRBV5-1 and TRBJ2-3; 7 bases map to TRBD1. CDR3 length: 14 residues. The V segment lost 4 bases and the J segment 2 bases; nucleotides outside the gene matches: 4. In germline, CDR1 is SGHRS, CDR2 YFSETQ. The CDR3 sequence: CASSGQVNTDTQYF. CDR3 bases: TGCGCCAGCAGCGGACAGGTGAACACAGATACGCAGTATTTT.

The V and J genes are TRBV2 and TRBJ2-6; D ambiguous. The CDR3 contains 16 residues. V was shortened by 4 bases and J by 0 bases, with 10 bases between the two germline ends. The germline CDR1 and CDR2 sequences are SNHLY and FYNNEI. The CDR3 loop reads CASSAHTSSGANVLTF. CDR3 nucleotide sequence: TGTGCCAGCAGTGCCCACACCAGCTCTGGGGCCAACGTCCTGACTTTC.

V gene TRBV9 combines with J gene TRBJ2-7; D might be TRBD1 (6 bases). The V gene's germline CDR1 is SGDLS and CDR2 YYNGEE. With 3 bases removed from V and 3 bases from J, the gap between germline ends came to 10 bases. The CDR3 runs to 13 residues. The CDR3: CASSAGTFYEQYF. The CDR3 DNA is TGTGCCAGCAGCGCGGGGACATTCTACGAGCAGTACTTC.

The chain uses TRBV28 and TRBJ2-7; either TRBD1 or TRBD2 may fit D (5 bases each). Germline V gene lookup returns CDR1 MDHEN and CDR2 SYDVKM. CDR3 length equals 11 residues. V was cut by 5 bases and J by 12 bases, with 14 bases left in between. DNA of the CDR3: TGTGCCAGCAGTCAGTGGCAGGGAGCGTACTTC. Its translation is CASSQWQGAYF.

The CDR3 here is CASSQTRQIGEQYF. The CDR3 bases are TGTGCCAGTAGTCAGACACGGCAGATTGGCGAGCAGTACTTC. The chain employs TRBV19 and TRBJ2-7; D is unclear. Germline CDR1 LNHDA, CDR2 SQIVND (reference sequence). V lost 5 bases to trimming and J lost 6 bases, with 17 bases between them. The CDR3 has 14 amino acids.

The sample holds one count of this clone. The chain recombines TRBV28 with TRBJ2-5, with TRBD1 matching 7 bases. The CDR3 runs 13 residues. The ends lost 6 bases at V and 3 bases at J; junction bases unmatched: 4. Germline V lookup: CDR1 MDHEN, CDR2 SYDVKM. In DNA form, the CDR3 reads TGTGCCAGCAGGCCCCAGGGGGAAGAGACCCAGTACTTC. Protein sequence: CASRPQGEETQYF.

The rearrangement joins TRBV27 to TRBJ1-5, with 8 bases identical to TRBD1. Germline assignment: CDR1 MNHEY and CDR2 SMNVEV (reference sequence). The CDR3 is 16 residues long. Germline trimming cut 4 bases from V and 7 bases from J; bases unmatched to any gene: 12. The CDR3 sequence is CASSSGHRGMGQPQHF. In nucleotides, the CDR3 is TGTGCCAGCAGTTCCGGTCACAGGGGGATGGGACAGCCCCAGCATTTT.

This clone appeared once. The chain employs TRBV7-2 and TRBJ2-5; 10 bases map to TRBD2. The CDR3 consists of 16 residues. The V gene's germline CDR1 is SGHTA and CDR2 FQGNSA. Germline trimming cut 4 bases from V and 2 bases from J; bases unmatched to any gene: 7. Here the CDR3 DNA reads TGTGCCAGCAGCTCCCTAGGACTAGCGGATCAAGAGACCCAGTACTTC. This encodes CASSSLGLADQETQYF.

The chain is built from TRBV5-1 and TRBJ2-2, with D perhaps TRBD2 (6 bases). Trimming took off 4 bases at V and 6 bases at J, with 16 bases between the two ends. The CDR3 has 15 residues. Per germline, CDR1 SGHRS and CDR2 YFSETQ. The CDR3 DNA follows: TGCGCCAGCAGCGAACAGGCCTCGGGGGCCGGGGAGCTGTTTTTT. Its translation: CASSEQASGAGELFF.

This clone came up once. CDR3 loop: CATSSVLRNIQYF. CDR3 coding DNA: TGTGCCACCAGCAGCGTTTTGCGAAACATTCAGTACTTC. This rearrangement joins TRBV15 to TRBJ2-4; D is uncertain. The CDR3 consists of 13 residues. Germline loops: CDR1 LNHNV, CDR2 YYDKDF (reference sequence). Between the trimmed V and J ends, which lost 3 bases and 6 bases, there was a span of 9 bases.

The CDR3 nucleotides read TGTGCCAGCAGCCCTGGGACGGCGCTCAATGAGCAGTTCTTC. It specifies CASSPGTALNEQFF. The chain employs TRBV7-2 and TRBJ2-1; D tentatively reads TRBD1 or TRBD2 (5 bases each). The V gene's germline CDR1 is SGHTA and CDR2 FQGNSA. The CDR3 totals 14 residues. V lost 5 bases and J lost 6, with 14 bases in between.

This clone was detected only once. The genes are TRBV27 and TRBJ2-7; 9 nucleotides match TRBD2. The CDR3 sequence is 15 residues long. The V gene end was trimmed by 4 bases and the J gene end by 3 bases; junction bases not matched to a gene: 7. CDR1 and CDR2 from the germline V gene are MNHEY and SMNVEV (reference sequence). In DNA form, the CDR3 reads TGTGCCAGCAGTTCCCTGACTAGCGGAAACTACGAGCAGTACTTC. Encoded protein: CASSSLTSGNYEQYF.